The entry below gives a single T cell receptor (beta chain) sequence along with its context. Its antigen has not been determined. Nothing much larger sits one base from this clone, and base qualities are not available. The donors were healthy, HIV-negative adults with no recently reported acute infections or vaccinations. All donors were Caucasian adults living in Nashville, Tennessee, USA. CD4+ T cells were enriched by magnetic negative selection, after which naive cells were positively selected on CD45RA and the negative fraction was taken as the memory subset. Blood was collected by leukapheresis, and PBMCs were isolated by Ficoll-Histopaque density gradient centrifugation and then cryopreserved in liquid nitrogen vapor phase. Purity and quantity of every magnetically sorted T cell population were checked by analytical flow cytometry. Each sorted fraction had its genomic DNA isolated and then quantified by UV absorbance on a Nanodrop 2000c.

TCR CDR3 regions were amplified from genomic DNA by multiplex PCR using the deep immunoSEQ assay. For each cell subset, the extracted genomic DNA was distributed evenly across all wells of several immunoSEQ 96-well plates, and each plate served as one replicate. For sorted subsets, approximately 0.2 ug of genomic DNA, equivalent to around 29,000 T cell genomes, went into each replicate PCR. The purified libraries were quantified using a Qubit 3.0 fluorometer, sized with a Bioanalyzer 2100, and then quantified again using the KAPA Library Quantification kit. Every immunoSEQ 96-well plate was sequenced on a separate single-read 150-cycle Illumina NextSeq 550 flow cell. The paper's processing steps were these. Because the immunoSEQ output included only junctional sequences and no quality scores, the filtering could not be the same as the filtering used for full-length reads. To assign V/J genes and CDR3, sequences were annotated using PyIR, a Python wrapper for IgBLAST v1.9, with IMGT germline references. Reads with weak V/J assignments (E-value above 1e-6), missing CDR3, stop codons, out-of-frame junctions, or ambiguous translated residues were removed. A V3J clonotype was defined by an identical inferred V gene, J gene, and CDR3 amino acid sequence. Percentage overlap between repertoires was computed as shared unique clonotypes divided by the size of the smaller repertoire. RTK rarefaction, the Chao1 estimator, and Recon v2.1 estimates of unobserved clonotypes were used to assess repertoire richness. For all TCRbeta clonotypes obtained by the gDNA method from a few donors, generation probabilities were computed with OLGA. This is the immuneACCESS table as TCRdb keeps it, with only in-frame sequences that have V and J called. A part of the clones is gone; compared with another copy, unresolved V genes explain less than half, and the rest is unexplained. The DNA was the basis for D and trimming; V, J and clone size are from that table. Within this sample are a few million clones, with 90% to 97% of them counted one time only. Together, the top ten hold around 0.13% of the sample.

The data originate from a study of shared clonotypes between healthy human individuals (dated by TCRdb to 2018 to 2020). As for the study more broadly: The cohort included a few men and a couple of women between 18 and 49 years of age. To estimate repertoire size and how much clonotype sharing occurs between individuals, the study deeply sequenced the blood TCR repertoires of roughly 5 healthy adults. Leukapheresis yielded between about 0.9 and 9 billion PBMCs per donor. Libraries were prepared and TCR repertoires were sequenced by different laboratories using diverse techniques, in order to increase sequencing depth and limit assay-specific biases. For each donor, CD4 naive and CD4 memory were each run on three plates, CD8 naive on two plates, and CD8 memory on one plate.

The CDR3 contains 14 residues, cysteine and phenylalanine counted. Solely the CDR3 DNA is kept, with 42 bases framed from the first base. The germline V gene yields MGHDK for CDR1 and SYGVNS for CDR2. Trimming removed 7 bases from V and 6 bases from J; the gene matches leave 8 bases unexplained. Results and caveats for the whole study, not just this receptor: Larger estimated clonotype richness was generally found for naive subsets than for memory subsets. Pairwise subsampling indicated that sequencing depth was expected to affect the degree of clonotype sharing among donors. Even with the large sequencing depth, rarefaction of the sorted-subset datasets indicated that sequencing was incomplete. Compared with non-shared clonotypes, clonotypes shared by all four sorted-subset donors had higher generation probabilities. Only blood was sampled, and tissue TCR repertoires likely differ from those in blood. When four donors were compared, the shared fraction of clonotypes was about 5% for naive CD4, 3.5% to 4% for naive CD8, 2% to 2.5% for memory CD4, and under 0.5% for memory CD8. Because the study included a small number of donors, the genetic and exposure-history diversity represented was limited.

This chain joins TRBV25-1 to TRBJ1-2; 10 central nucleotides agree with TRBD1. The sequence was collected from a man aged 18 to 30 in good health. Material: naive CD4+ T cells sorted from blood. The cell subset or site label for this specimen denotes: CD45RA+ positively selected. The sequence in DNA is TGTGCCAGCACTCCCCGACAGGGGGCGAATGGCTACACCTTC. This translates into CASTPRQGANGYTF.